Each of the 13 T cell receptor beta chains below was sequenced from the same sample in a study of T cells after somatic rescue of genetic block. Sequencing was performed with immunoSEQ multiplex PCR; in TCRdb, only in-frame clones are kept and a portion is missing. The sample contains about 120,000 clones, 75% to 95% of which appear only once. Source material: peripheral blood mononuclear cells (PBMCs). Receptors were obtained from a woman in her late teens or twenties.

This clone has only one observation. The V gene is TRBV5-6, the J gene TRBJ2-7, with D perhaps TRBD1 (6 bases). Trimming left V 0 bases short and J 2 bases short, with 12 bases between. The germline V gene encodes CDR1 SGHDT and CDR2 YYEEEE. The CDR3 runs 15 residues. Here the CDR3 reads CASSLGTDPPYEQYF. DNA of the CDR3: TGTGCCAGCAGCTTGGGGACAGATCCACCCTACGAGCAGTACTTC. Variable domain in full (rest from reference TRBV5-6 and TRBJ2-7): DAGVTQSPTHLIKTRGQQVTLRCSPKSGHDTVSWYQQALGQGPQFIFQYYEEEERQRGNFPDRFSGHQFPNYSSELNVNALLLGDSALYLCASSLGTDPPYEQYFGPGTRLTVT.

The rearrangement uses TRBV9 and TRBJ2-2; TRBD1 matches 8 bases. V was pared by 0 bases and J by 3 bases, with 1 base of the junction left unmatched. This CDR3 is built from 15 residues. Germline CDR1 reads SGDLS; CDR2 reads YYNGEE. The DNA for the CDR3 is TGTGCCAGCAGCGTAGTACAGGGGGACACCGGGGAGCTGTTTTTT. It yields the protein CASSVVQGDTGELFF.

The gene calls are TRBV4-3 and TRBJ2-3; TRBD1 matches at 11 bases. Per the germline V gene, CDR1 is LGHNA and CDR2 is YSLEER. CDR3 size: 15 residues. With 1 base clipped from V and 5 bases from J, the junction kept 2 bases outside the gene matches. CDR3 residues: CASSQVGTGGDTQYF. CDR3 sequence (DNA): TGCGCCAGCAGCCAAGTGGGGACAGGGGGAGATACGCAGTATTTT.

The chain employs TRBV2 and TRBJ1-1; D is undetermined. The length of the CDR3 is 14 residues. The V gene's germline CDR1 is SNHLY and CDR2 FYNNEI. V lost 7 bases and J 3 bases, leaving 15 bases between the germline ends. DNA for the CDR3: TGTGCCAGCACTTTGAATCTGGGGTACACTGAAGCTTTCTTT. This encodes CASTLNLGYTEAFF.

This clone was detected once. The V and J genes are TRBV4-3 and TRBJ1-1; D is perhaps TRBD1 (6 bases). Trimming shortened V by 1 base and J by 3 bases, and 6 bases separated the two germline ends. There are 13 residues in the CDR3. Germline loops: CDR1 LGHNA, CDR2 YSLEER. This chain's CDR3 is CASSQGTDTEAFF. CDR3 DNA sequence: TGCGCCAGCAGCCAAGGGACAGACACTGAAGCTTTCTTT.

V and J are TRBV4-1 and TRBJ2-7; 10 bases map to TRBD2. Per germline, CDR1 MGHRA and CDR2 YSYEKL. The V and J ends lost 0 bases and 3 bases, in that order; junction bases with no gene match: 14. This CDR3 contains 19 residues. The CDR3 loop reads CASSQEKPRQRGGLYEQYF. CDR3 nucleotides: TGCGCCAGCAGCCAAGAGAAGCCCCGCCAGCGGGGGGGCCTCTACGAGCAGTACTTC.

The genes are TRBV27 and TRBJ1-1; D is possibly TRBD1 (5 bases). CDR1 is MNHEY, CDR2 SMNVEV, per germline (reference sequence). With 6 bases removed from V and 1 base from J, the gap between germline ends came to 6 bases. The CDR3 runs to 12 residues. Here the CDR3 reads CASRGPNTEAFF. The CDR3 DNA is TGTGCCAGCAGGGGACCGAACACTGAAGCTTTCTTT.

This clone has just one count. V gene TRBV5-5 combines with J gene TRBJ1-5; 8 bases are a match to TRBD1. The V and J ends lost 4 bases and 0 bases, in that order; junction bases with no gene match: 9. The CDR3 contains 17 residues. Germline CDR1 reads SGHKS; CDR2 reads YYEKEE (reference sequence). Written as DNA, the CDR3 is TGTGCCAGCAGCGGCGGGACAGGCAGTTATAGCAATCAGCCCCAGCATTTT. Its translation: CASSGGTGSYSNQPQHF. The full variable domain, with the rest looked up from reference TRBV5-5 and TRBJ1-5, is DAGVTQSPTHLIKTRGQQVTLRCSPISGHKSVSWYQQVLGQGPQFIFQYYEKEERGRGNFPDRFSARQFPNYSSELNVNALLLGDSALYLCASSGGTGSYSNQPQHFGDGTRLSIL.

The rearrangement links TRBV28 to TRBJ2-1; no firm D call. Germline CDR1 MDHEN, CDR2 SYDVKM. Trimming removed 2 bases from V and 9 bases from J, with 8 bases in between. The CDR3 has 12 residues. CDR3 in DNA: TGTGCCAGCAGTTTAAGTCACACTGAGCAGTTCTTC. Translated, it gives CASSLSHTEQFF.

The rearrangement joins TRBV7-8 to TRBJ1-6; D call uncertain. V shed 0 bases and J shed 10 bases, with 13 bases lying between them. The CDR3 totals 15 residues. From germline, CDR1 is SGHVS and CDR2 FQNEAQ. The CDR3: CASSLASGRYSPLHF. CDR3 in DNA: TGTGCCAGCAGCTTAGCCAGCGGGAGGTACTCACCCCTCCACTTT.

The V and J genes are TRBV7-9 and TRBJ1-3; possible D gene TRBD1, 5 bases. Germline assignment: CDR1 SEHNR and CDR2 FQNEAQ (reference sequence). This CDR3 is built from 13 residues. V shed 5 bases and J shed 8 bases, with 13 bases lying between them. CDR3 bases: TGTGCCAGCAGCCCTACAGGATTTGACACCATATATTTT. Translation gives CASSPTGFDTIYF.

The chain carries TRBV6-5 and TRBJ2-7; 8 positions agree with TRBD2. Germline V gene sequence: CDR1 MNHEY, CDR2 SVGAGI. The CDR3 is 13 residues long. Trimming took 6 bases from V and 6 from J; bases not matched to a gene: 7. The CDR3, as DNA: TGTGCCAGCAGCCGAACTAGCGGCCGCGAGCAGTACTTC. Translation gives CASSRTSGREQYF.

The chain employs TRBV7-9 and TRBJ1-2; D is unresolved. The germline V gene encodes CDR1 SEHNR and CDR2 FQNEAQ (reference sequence). V lost 1 base to trimming and J lost 5 bases, with 5 bases between them. The CDR3 is 12 residues long. CDR3 region: CASSLVVYGYTF. CDR3 nucleotides: TGTGCCAGCAGCTTAGTAGTATATGGCTACACCTTC.